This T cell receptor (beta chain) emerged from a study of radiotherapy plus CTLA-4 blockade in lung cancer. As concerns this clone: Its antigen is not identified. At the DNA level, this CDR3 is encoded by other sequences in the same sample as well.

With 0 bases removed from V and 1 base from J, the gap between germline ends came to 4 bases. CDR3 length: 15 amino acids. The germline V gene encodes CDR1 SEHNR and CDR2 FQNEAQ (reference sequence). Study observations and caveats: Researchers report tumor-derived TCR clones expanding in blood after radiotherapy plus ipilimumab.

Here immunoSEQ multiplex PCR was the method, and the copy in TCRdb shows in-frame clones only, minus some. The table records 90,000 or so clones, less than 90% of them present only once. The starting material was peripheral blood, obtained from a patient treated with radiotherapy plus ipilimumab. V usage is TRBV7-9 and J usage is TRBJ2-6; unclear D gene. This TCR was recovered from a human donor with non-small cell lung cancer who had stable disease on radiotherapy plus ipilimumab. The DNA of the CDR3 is TGTGCCAGCAGCTTAGCAGGGTCTGGGGCCAACGTCCTGACTTTC. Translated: CASSLAGSGANVLTF.